This T cell receptor beta chain emerged from a study of sequential checkpoint blockade in melanoma. Described treatment: randomized to nivolumab then ipilimumab (arm A) or the reverse (arm B). The CDR3 extends over 12 amino acids. The junction had 2 bases not matched to a gene; V was cut back by 4 bases and J by 5 bases. The germline V gene has CDR1 PRHDT and CDR2 FYEKMQ (reference sequence). Sequencing used immunoSEQ multiplex PCR; TCRdb keeps in-frame clones, though not all of them. The table has about 38,000 clones, around nine tenths seen once. The gene calls are TRBV13 and TRBJ2-7, with 7 nucleotides matching TRBD2. The specimen was CD8+ T cells sorted from blood (inferred from file names), collected from a patient given nivolumab and ipilimumab in sequence. The clonotype originates from a human donor with melanoma. CDR3 DNA sequence: TGTGCCAGCAGCTCACTAGCGAACGAGCAGTACTTC. This gives the protein CASSSLANEQYF.